Following are 4 T cell receptor beta chains from one sample sequenced in a study of tumor and adjacent non-tumor tissue in lung cancer. The library came from three nested PCR rounds adapted from ARM-PCR protocols. One entry per CDR3 protein, called by TCRdb with MiXCR from the multiplex PCR reads. The sample lists 100,000 to 120,000 distinct CDR3 sequences; over 75% were seen once. The template was RNA from unsorted bulk tissue. Material: lung tumor tissue. These TCRs come from a man aged 70-80 years with non-small cell lung cancer.

Comment on this clonotype: Since the CDR3 does not end with the conserved phenylalanine or tryptophan, this likely comes from a read error. The chain employs TRBV7-8 and TRBJ2-5; the match to TRBD2 covers 8 bases. Trimming cost V 0 bases and J 5 bases; bases outside gene matches: 11. This CDR3 spans 17 amino acids. Germline lookup yields CDR1 SGHVS and CDR2 FQNEAQ. The CDR3: CASSLASSGTGGETQYL. The DNA of the CDR3 is TGTGCCAGCAGCTTAGCGTCGAGTGGAACGGGGGGGGAGACCCAGTACTTA.

V usage is TRBV6-6 and J usage is TRBJ2-7, with D perhaps matching TRBD1 (5 bases). The germline V gene has CDR1 MNHNY and CDR2 SVGAGI (reference sequence). Trimming removed 0 bases at V and 8 bases at J, with 11 bases between. The length of the CDR3 is 13 residues. The CDR3 coding sequence is TGTGCCAGCAGTTACTCATGGGGCTATCAGCAGTACTTC. Encoded protein: CASSYSWGYQQYF.

In regard to this clonotype: Germline and junction disagree at one end, which may indicate a read error. The CDR3 sequence: CASSHSEEQHF. Written as DNA, the CDR3 is TGTGCTAGCAGTCACTCGGAAGAACAGCATTTT. The genes are TRBV6-6 and TRBJ1-5, with D unclear. The CDR3 length is 11 residues. Germline V gene lookup returns CDR1 MNHNY and CDR2 SVGAGI (reference sequence).

With respect to this clonotype: Germline is not matched at one junction end, which may reflect a read error. This chain uses TRBV6-2 or TRBV6-3 with TRBJ2-5; 8 bases are a match to TRBD1. CDR1 MNHEY and CDR2 SVGEGT come from the germline V gene. This CDR3 has 16 amino acids. The CDR3 is CASSPRGQGNRETQYF. CDR3 nucleotides: TGTGCCAGCAGTCCCCGTGGACAGGGCAATCGGGAGACTCAGTACTTC.